This entry is about one TCR beta chain. Germline V gene sequence: CDR1 SGHNT, CDR2 YYREEE (reference sequence). V lost 3 bases and J lost 0; bases outside the gene matches: 5. The CDR3 is 16 amino acids. The table came from immunoSEQ multiplex PCR; TCRdb's copy has only in-frame clones and leaves some out. The sample has more than 40,000 clones; 86% are singletons. These data belong to a study of blood T cell repertoires in COVID-19. Background on the study: Sources were T cells, B-cell-depleted T cells, or PBMCs; the material itself was cDNA or gDNA.

This receptor was obtained from a woman of 80 years or more with acute or convalescent COVID-19. The V and J genes are TRBV5-4 and TRBJ2-1, with 8 bases that match TRBD2. Specimen: peripheral blood. CDR3 nucleotides: TGTGCCAGCAGCTACCCAGCGGGGGCCTCCTACAATGAGCAGTTCTTC. Its translation: CASSYPAGASYNEQFF.